A single sample gave rise to the 14 T cell receptor beta chains below, sequenced in a study of T cell clonality in common variable immunodeficiency. Here immunoSEQ multiplex PCR was the method, and the copy in TCRdb shows in-frame clones only, minus some. Altogether tens of thousands of clones were found in the sample, and no singletons occur. Input material: peripheral blood mononuclear cells. These TCRs come from a person aged 18 to 75 in good health.

This clone was seen many times. The sequence runs out 3 residues before the end of the CDR3; the remainder is reconstructed from the germline J gene. V gene TRBV18 combines with J gene TRBJ2-2, with TRBD1 matching over 10 bases. The CDR3 has 17 amino acids. Germline lookup yields CDR1 KGHSH and CDR2 LQKENI. Losses at the gene ends were 3 bases for V and 5 bases for J; bases not matched to a gene: 9. CDR3 loop: CASSPYRDRGRTGELFF. Partial CDR3 DNA: TGTGCCAGCTCACCCTACCGAGACAGGGGGCGAACCGGGGAG.

This clone was detected many times. The CDR3 extends 3 residues past the end of the read, so its final part is completed from the germline J gene. The genes are TRBV12-3 or TRBV12-4 and TRBJ1-1; D gene unclear. The CDR3 loop spans 14 amino acids. Trimming took 3 bases from V and 2 from J, leaving 10 bases between them. This chain's CDR3 is CASSFERGNTEAFF. CDR3 bases read: TGTGCCAGCAGTTTTGAGCGGGGTAACACTGAA.

The table lists this clone with many counts. The DNA read from the CDR3 is TGTGCCAGCAGCTTGACAGGGGGGGGCAAAAACATT. Translating gives CASSLTGGGKNI. The full CDR3 protein is CASSLTGGGKNIQYF. The chain joins TRBV7-9 to TRBJ2-4; the match to TRBD1 covers 9 bases. Read data end 3 residues before the CDR3 end; the end is taken from the germline J gene. With 3 bases clipped from V and 3 bases from J, the junction kept 3 bases outside the gene matches. This CDR3 contains 15 residues. Per germline, CDR1 SEHNR and CDR2 FQNEAQ (reference sequence).

This clone was observed at least ten times. The CDR3 end falls 3 residues outside the read, so it is completed with the germline J gene. The rearrangement links TRBV19 to TRBJ2-7; 9 bases map to TRBD1. The V and J ends lost 5 bases and 5 bases, in that order; junction bases with no gene match: 7. The CDR3 extends over 14 amino acids. Per the germline V gene, CDR1 is LNHDA and CDR2 is SQIVND (reference sequence). The CDR3 reads CASSDGTGWNEQYF. The DNA read from the CDR3 is TGTGCCAGTAGTGATGGGACAGGGTGGAACGAG.

This clone has at least ten counts. The CDR3 is CATSNELAAQETQYF. The covered CDR3 bases are TGTGCCACCAGCAATGAGTTAGCGGCTCAAGAGACC. The genes are TRBV15 and TRBJ2-5, with TRBD2 as a possible D gene (6 bases). The observed sequence ends 3 residues before the CDR3 terminus, with the missing tail filled in from the germline J gene. This CDR3 contains 15 residues. The V end was cut by 4 bases, the J end by 2 bases, with 14 bases between. Germline loops: CDR1 LNHNV, CDR2 YYDKDF (reference sequence).

The table lists this clone with a few counts. The read halts 3 residues ahead of the CDR3 end, with the missing end drawn from the germline J gene. V gene TRBV6-1 combines with J gene TRBJ2-7; D is unresolved. This CDR3 comprises 12 residues. The germline V gene has CDR1 MNHNS and CDR2 SASEGT. Between the trimmed V and J ends, which lost 3 bases and 6 bases, there was a span of 9 bases. The CDR3 reads CASSEPGREQYF. The sequenced CDR3 bases are TGTGCCAGCAGTGAGCCTGGGCGCGAG.

This clone was recorded many times. The CDR3 end falls 3 residues outside the read, so it is completed with the germline J gene. The genes are TRBV5-1 and TRBJ2-2; a weak D match, TRBD1 (6 bases). V gave up 2 bases and J gave up 2 bases, with 13 bases separating them. Germline V gene lookup returns CDR1 SGHRS and CDR2 YFSETQ. The CDR3 loop spans 16 amino acids. Here the CDR3 reads CASSFADSLNTGELFF. The part of the CDR3 DNA that was read is TGCGCCAGCAGCTTCGCGGACAGCCTCAACACCGGGGAG.

There are many counts of this clone. The read ends 3 residues early relative to the CDR3; the germline J gene fills the gap. The chain recombines TRBV19 with TRBJ1-1; 9 bases align to TRBD1. In germline, CDR1 is LNHDA, CDR2 SQIVND (reference sequence). The CDR3 runs to 13 residues. After removal of 5 bases from V and 7 bases from J, the junction contained 5 bases not matched to a gene. The CDR3 loop is CASSWTGVGEAFF. CDR3 bases read: TGTGCCAGTAGTTGGACAGGGGTAGGTGAA.

This clone has a count of ten or more. The read ends 3 residues early relative to the CDR3; the germline J gene fills the gap. The rearrangement joins TRBV13 to TRBJ2-5, with TRBD2 matching 9 bases. Unmatched junction bases numbered 8, after V lost 5 bases and J lost 1 base. CDR3 length: 16 amino acids. CDR1 PRHDT and CDR2 FYEKMQ come from the germline V gene (reference sequence). The CDR3 bases that were read are TGTGCCAGCAGCGTCAGACTAGCGGAATTCCAAGAGACC. This sequence encodes CASSVRLAEFQET. The whole CDR3 protein is CASSVRLAEFQETQYF.

This clone has ten or more counts. From the germline J gene comes the end of the CDR3, since the read stops 3 residues before it. The rearrangement uses TRBV19 and TRBJ2-6; perhaps TRBD1 as D (7 bases). This CDR3 is built from 17 residues. CDR1 LNHDA and CDR2 SQIVND come from the germline V gene (reference sequence). Trimming stripped 6 bases from V and 1 base from J, with 16 bases between. The part of the CDR3 DNA that was read is TGTGCCAGTAGCTTTGCGGGACAGCCTTCTGGGGCCAACGTC. Protein: CASSFAGQPSGANV. The entire CDR3 protein is CASSFAGQPSGANVLTF. The full variable domain, rest sourced from reference TRBV19 and TRBJ2-6, is DGGITQSPKYLFRKEGQNVTLSCEQNLNHDAMYWYRQDPGQGLRLIYYSQIVNDFQKGDIAEGYSVSREKKESFPLTVTSAQKNPTAFYLCASSFAGQPSGANVLTFGAGSRLTVL.

In this sample, this clone turned up many times. The sequence runs out 3 residues before the end of the CDR3; the remainder is reconstructed from the germline J gene. The chain combines TRBV10-3 with TRBJ2-2; D might be TRBD2 (5 bases). There are 10 residues in the CDR3. Germline-derived CDR1 and CDR2 are ENHRY and SYGVKD. The ends were cut back, 8 bases at V and 8 bases at J, with 6 bases in the middle. CDR3 DNA, as far as it was read: TGTGCCATCCTAGCAGGGGAG. The encoded protein is CAILAGE. The CDR3 in its entirety is CAILAGELFF.

For this clone: The sequence runs out 3 residues before the end of the CDR3; the remainder is reconstructed from the germline J gene. This rearrangement joins TRBV7-2 to TRBJ2-1; 8 bases align to TRBD1. CDR1 SGHTA and CDR2 FQGNSA come from the germline V gene. The CDR3 is 15 amino acids. Trimming cost V 5 bases and J 7 bases; bases outside gene matches: 10. CDR3 in amino acids: CASSRSGGAGNEQFF. The covered CDR3 bases are TGTGCCAGCAGCAGATCAGGGGGCGCAGGTAATGAG.

This clone showed up many times. The read gets to within 3 residues of the CDR3 end, and the germline J gene fills in the rest. The rearrangement uses TRBV20-1 and TRBJ1-1; 7 bases map to TRBD1. Germline CDR1 DFQATT, CDR2 SNEGSKA (reference sequence). The CDR3 spans 16 residues. With V trimmed by 6 bases and J by 4 bases, 17 bases remained unmatched. CDR3 DNA (partial): TGCAGTGCCGACGCTATACAGGGGCATGCGGGCACTGAA. Amino acid sequence: CSADAIQGHAGTE. The CDR3 in its entirety is CSADAIQGHAGTEAFF.

This clone was found many times. With the read ending 3 residues before the CDR3 end, the germline J gene is used to fill in that end. The chain couples TRBV3-1 (or the pseudogene TRBV3-2) to TRBJ2-1; 7 positions agree with TRBD1. Germline-derived CDR1 and CDR2 are LGHDT and YNNKEL (reference sequence). This CDR3 has 15 amino acids. V was clipped by 4 bases and J by 7 bases; unmatched bases: 10. The CDR3 spells CASSPRDRIGNEQFF. The DNA read from the CDR3 is TGTGCCAGCAGCCCCAGGGACAGAATAGGGAATGAG.